These 16 T cell receptor beta chains came from one sample sequenced in a study of vaccination and CD4 T cells after COVID-19 (dated by TCRdb to the early 2020s). Receptor libraries were prepared by PCR. The sequencing machine was an Illumina iSeq 100. At the Johns Hopkins FTIC core, DNA from the cultured CD4+ T cells underwent TCR sequencing with the Oncomine TCR Beta short-read assay. In TCRdb, the public reads were trimmed at Q25 with fastp and aligned with MiXCR, with productive beta chains retained. Under each unique CDR3 protein, matching rows form one entry showing the most common genes and DNA. The sample includes about 26,000 distinct CDR3 sequences, with roughly 42% observed a single time. Roughly a tenth of the sample is taken by the ten largest. No antigens are known for them. The label giving this sample's treatment or condition can be read as: roughly 11-day PBMC culture with coronavirus spike peptide pools or control peptides (ViraFEST assay).

Specimen: CD4+ T cells from blood, cultured in vitro. The origin of the receptors is a human donor who had recovered from COVID-19.

V and J are TRBV28 and TRBJ1-3, with D possibly being TRBD1 (6 bases). CDR1 and CDR2 from the germline V gene are MDHEN and SYDVKM. Trimming took off 7 bases at V and 4 bases at J, with 20 bases between the two ends. The CDR3 runs 16 residues. CDR3 sequence: CASTETGGAEGNTIYF. In DNA, the CDR3 is TGTGCCAGCACCGAAACCGGGGGGGCGGAGGGAAACACCATATATTTT. The full variable domain, completed using reference TRBV28 and TRBJ1-3, is DVKVTQSSRYLVKRTGEKVFLECVQDMDHENMFWYRQDPGLGLRLIYFSYDVKMKEKGDIPEGYSVSREKKERFSLILESASTNQTSMYLCASTETGGAEGNTIYFGEGSWLTVV.

This clonotype was detected a few times. The junction differs from germline at one of its ends, possibly a read error. This sequence joins TRBV7-7 and TRBJ2-3, with 7 bases matching TRBD1. The CDR3 extends over 14 amino acids. Looked up from germline, CDR1 is SSHAT and CDR2 is FNYEAQ (reference sequence). The CDR3, as DNA: TGTGCTAGCAGCCAGGACAGGCACACAGATACGCAGTATTTT. Translated: CASSQDRHTDTQYF.

This clonotype was found a few times. This chain joins TRBV7-9 and TRBJ2-2; D uncertain. Trimming shortened V by 2 bases and J by 9 bases, and 4 bases separated the two germline ends. Germline loops: CDR1 SEHNR, CDR2 FQNEAQ (reference sequence). This CDR3 has 11 amino acids. CDR3 in DNA: TGTGCCAGCAGCTTAAGTCGGGAGCTGTTTTTT. As protein: CASSLSRELFF.

This clonotype was found once. J is TRBJ2-3 and V is TRBV29-1; possibly TRBD1 for D (7 bases). Germline loops: CDR1 SQVTM, CDR2 ANQGSEA. The CDR3 loop spans 14 amino acids. V was trimmed by 4 bases and J by 6 bases, leaving 17 bases between them. The CDR3 DNA sequence: TGCAGCGTTGTTGGAGGGGGCGGCCTCGATACGCAGTATTTT. The encoded protein is CSVVGGGGLDTQYF.

The J gene is TRBJ2-2, the V gene TRBV7-8; the D call may be TRBD1 or TRBD2 (5 bases each). Germline values: CDR1 SGHVS, CDR2 FQNEAQ. The CDR3 has 20 amino acids. V gave up 0 bases and J gave up 2 bases, with 22 bases separating them. For the CDR3, the DNA is TGTGCCAGCAGCTTAGCGTATGGGGGTTCCTCTTCTATCAACACCGGGGAGCTGTTTTTT. Its protein product is CASSLAYGGSSSINTGELFF.

The chain has TRBV7-9 and TRBJ2-3; 10 nucleotides match TRBD1. Germline CDR1 SEHNR, CDR2 FQNEAQ (reference sequence). This CDR3 is built from 15 residues. V was pared by 6 bases and J by 4 bases, with 7 bases of the junction left unmatched. The CDR3 DNA reads as TGTGCCAGCAGTACCGGGACAGGGGTGGCAGATACGCAGTATTTT. It encodes CASSTGTGVADTQYF.

The genes are TRBV6-1 and TRBJ2-1; 11 bases line up with TRBD1. The CDR3 has 15 amino acids. V lost 4 bases to trimming and J lost 3 bases; unmatched junction nucleotides: 2. Germline lookup yields CDR1 MNHNS and CDR2 SASEGT. CDR3 sequence reads: CASSAGTGGYNEQFF. The CDR3 DNA follows: TGTGCCAGCAGTGCCGGGACAGGGGGCTACAATGAGCAGTTCTTC.

This clonotype was detected a few times. V and J are TRBV7-9 and TRBJ1-2; D is undetermined. Trimming removed 5 bases at V and 2 bases at J, with 15 bases between. This CDR3 spans 15 amino acids. Germline CDR1 SEHNR, CDR2 FQNEAQ (reference sequence). CDR3 in DNA: TGTGCCAGCAGCCCTCTAGGGCAGACCAACTATGGCTACACCTTC. Translation: CASSPLGQTNYGYTF.

Here the CDR3 reads CASSLVGLGVYPQHF. CDR3 DNA: TGTGCCAGCAGTTTAGTGGGCCTCGGGGTGTACCCCCAGCATTTT. The rearrangement uses TRBV28 and TRBJ1-5; D unresolved. Germline values: CDR1 MDHEN, CDR2 SYDVKM. This CDR3 has 15 residues. The germline V and J ends were trimmed by 2 bases and 10 bases, with 18 bases remaining between them. Supplemented by reference TRBV28 and TRBJ1-5, the full variable domain reads DVKVTQSSRYLVKRTGEKVFLECVQDMDHENMFWYRQDPGLGLRLIYFSYDVKMKEKGDIPEGYSVSREKKERFSLILESASTNQTSMYLCASSLVGLGVYPQHFGDGTRLSIL.

The chain recombines TRBV4-1 with TRBJ2-5; 9 positions agree with TRBD2. V shed 3 bases and J 5 bases; nucleotides not matched to a gene: 16. The length of the CDR3 is 18 residues. Germline CDR1 and CDR2: MGHRA and YSYEKL. DNA for the CDR3: TGCGCCAGCAGCCACGGACTAGCGAGGGGGCTTGGGGTGGAGACCCAGTACTTC. It is translated as CASSHGLARGLGVETQYF.

The chain recombines TRBV7-6 with TRBJ2-1; D may correspond to TRBD1 or TRBD2 (5 bases each). The CDR3 runs 16 residues. The V end was cut by 2 bases, the J end by 0 bases, with 11 bases between. From germline, CDR1 is SGHVS and CDR2 FNYEAQ. CDR3 loop: CASSLTGRSSYNEQFF. The CDR3 DNA sequence: TGTGCCAGCAGCTTAACGGGACGGAGCTCCTACAATGAGCAGTTCTTC. Looking up the rest from reference TRBV7-6 and TRBJ2-1 gives the full variable domain: GAGVSQSPRYKVTKRGQDVALRCDPISGHVSLYWYRQALGQGPEFLTYFNYEAQQDKSGLPNDRFSAERPEGSISTLTIQRTEQRDSAMYRCASSLTGRSSYNEQFFGPGTRLTVL.

The J gene is TRBJ1-6, the V gene TRBV7-9; D uncertain. Per the germline V gene, CDR1 is SEHNR and CDR2 is FQNEAQ (reference sequence). The CDR3 sequence is 13 residues long. V gave up 3 bases and J gave up 10 bases, with 10 bases separating them. CDR3 protein: CASSFMADSPLHF. CDR3 bases: TGTGCCAGCAGCTTCATGGCAGACTCACCCCTCCACTTT. The complete variable domain, with remaining parts taken from reference TRBV7-9 and TRBJ1-6, reads DTGVSQNPRHKITKRGQNVTFRCDPISEHNRLYWYRQTLGQGPEFLTYFQNEAQLEKSRLLSDRFSAERPKGSFSTLEIQRTEQGDSAMYLCASSFMADSPLHFGNGTRLTVT.

This clonotype was detected only a few times. The chain links TRBV20-1 to TRBJ1-2, with D perhaps TRBD1 (6 bases). Looked up from germline, CDR1 is DFQATT and CDR2 is SNEGSKA (reference sequence). Trimming pared 4 bases from V and 4 bases from J, leaving 10 bases between. The CDR3 has 12 amino acids. CDR3 bases: TGCAGTGCTACCGAAGGGGGCTATGGCTACACCTTC. Its translation is CSATEGGYGYTF.

There are a few counts of this clonotype. This chain connects TRBV7-6 to TRBJ2-5; D gene unclear. The germline V and J ends were trimmed by 5 bases and 3 bases, with 13 bases remaining between them. This CDR3 region has 14 residues. CDR1 and CDR2 (germline): SGHVS, FNYEAQ. The CDR3 loop is CASSLSPAEETQYF. The CDR3 nucleotides read TGTGCCAGCAGCCTCTCTCCGGCAGAAGAGACCCAGTACTTC.

Remarks on this clonotype: A junction end diverges from the germline sequence, so it may reflect a read error. The chain employs TRBV6-4 and TRBJ1-2; TRBD1 matches 7 bases. Germline lookup yields CDR1 MRHNA and CDR2 SNTAGT. This CDR3 spans 15 amino acids. The CDR3 spells CAGRRDSFSNYGYTF. The CDR3 coding sequence is TGTGCCGGCAGACGGGACAGCTTCTCTAACTATGGCTACACCTTC.

CDR3 coding DNA: TGCGCCAGCGGGACCTCTTTGCAAGAGACCCAGTACTTC. Protein product: CASGTSLQETQYF. The chain has TRBV4-3 and TRBJ2-5; D may match TRBD1 or TRBD2 (5 bases each). Trimming shortened V by 8 bases and J by 2 bases, and 12 bases separated the two germline ends. This CDR3 contains 13 residues. Per the germline V gene, CDR1 is LGHNA and CDR2 is YSLEER.